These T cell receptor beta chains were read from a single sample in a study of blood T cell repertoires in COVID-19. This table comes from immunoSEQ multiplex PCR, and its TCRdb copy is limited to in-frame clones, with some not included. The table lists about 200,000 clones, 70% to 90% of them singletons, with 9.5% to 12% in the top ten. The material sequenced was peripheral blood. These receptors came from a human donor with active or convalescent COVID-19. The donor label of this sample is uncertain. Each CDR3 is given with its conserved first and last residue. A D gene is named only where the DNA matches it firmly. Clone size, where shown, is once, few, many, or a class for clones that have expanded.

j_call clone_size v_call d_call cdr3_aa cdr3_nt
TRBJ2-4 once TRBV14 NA CASSRTGDGAKNIQYF TGTGCCAGCAGCCGGACGGGAGATGGGGCCAAAAACATTCAGTACTTC
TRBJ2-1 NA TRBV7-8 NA CASSLRIVGRNEQFF TGTGCCAGCAGCTTAAGGATAGTTGGGAGGAATGAGCAGTTCTTC
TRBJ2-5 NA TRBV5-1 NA CASTSDSFQETQYF TGCGCCAGCACCTCGGACAGTTTTCAAGAGACCCAGTACTTC
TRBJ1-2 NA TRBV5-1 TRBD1 CASSLATGGNYGYTF TGCGCCAGCAGCTTGGCGACAGGGGGGAACTATGGCTACACCTTC
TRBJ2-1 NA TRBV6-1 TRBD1 CASHPPGQGENEQFF TGTGCCAGCCATCCCCCGGGACAGGGGGAAAATGAGCAGTTCTTC
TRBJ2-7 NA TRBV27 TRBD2 CASSFGLAGGRGEQYF TGTGCCAGCAGTTTTGGACTAGCGGGGGGGCGGGGTGAGCAGTACTTC
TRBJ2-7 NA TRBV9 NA CASSVGGTAYEQYF TGTGCCAGCAGCGTAGGAGGTACGGCCTACGAGCAGTACTTC
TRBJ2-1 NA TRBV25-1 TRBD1 CASSQSGQSNEQFF TGTGCCAGCAGTCAATCGGGACAGTCCAATGAGCAGTTCTTC
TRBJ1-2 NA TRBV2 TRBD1 CASSVMRQGAFGYTF TGTGCCAGCAGTGTTATGAGACAGGGGGCGTTTGGCTACACCTTC
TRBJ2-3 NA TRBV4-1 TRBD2 CASSPLGAGGPDTQYF TGCGCCAGCAGCCCCCTTGGGGCGGGGGGGCCAGATACGCAGTATTTT
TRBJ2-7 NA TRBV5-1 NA CASSLVAGPTYEQYF TGCGCCAGCAGCTTGGTGGCGGGCCCAACCTACGAGCAGTACTTC
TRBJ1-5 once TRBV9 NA CASSVDSGNQPQHF TGTGCCAGCAGCGTAGATTCAGGAAATCAGCCCCAGCATTTT
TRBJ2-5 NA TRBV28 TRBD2 CASSSAGTSVETQYF TGTGCCAGCAGTTCGGCCGGGACTAGCGTGGAGACCCAGTACTTC
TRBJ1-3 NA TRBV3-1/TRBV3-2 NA CASSQDSGTGNTIYF TGTGCCAGCAGCCAAGATTCGGGTACTGGAAACACCATATATTTT
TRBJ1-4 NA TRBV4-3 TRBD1 CASSQGTGRHEKLFF TGCGCCAGCAGCCAAGGGACAGGGCGACATGAAAAACTGTTTTTT
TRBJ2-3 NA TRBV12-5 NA CASQFGTDTQYF TGTGCTAGTCAATTCGGTACAGATACGCAGTATTTT
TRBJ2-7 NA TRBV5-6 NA CASSAREPTYEQYF TGTGCCAGCAGCGCCCGGGAGCCCACCTACGAGCAGTACTTC
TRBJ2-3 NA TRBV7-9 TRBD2 CASSPGTSGDTQYF TGTGCCAGCAGCCCCGGGACTAGCGGAGATACGCAGTATTTT
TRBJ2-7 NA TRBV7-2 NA CASSFGYRSSYEQYF TGTGCCAGCAGCTTCGGGTACCGTAGCTCCTACGAGCAGTACTTC
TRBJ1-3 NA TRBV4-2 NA CASSQDSLSSGNTIYF TGTGCCAGCAGCCAAGATTCCCTTTCCTCTGGAAACACCATATATTTT
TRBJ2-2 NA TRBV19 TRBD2 CASSRGGINTGELFF TGTGCCAGTAGTAGGGGGGGAATTAACACCGGGGAGCTGTTTTTT
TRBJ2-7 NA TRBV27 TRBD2 CASSFAGLAGGPVSHEQYF TGTGCCAGCAGTTTTGCGGGACTAGCGGGAGGGCCTGTTAGCCACGAGCAGTACTTC
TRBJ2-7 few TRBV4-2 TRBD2 CASSPRTSGGAYYEQYF TGTGCCAGCAGCCCTCGGACTAGCGGGGGGGCCTACTACGAGCAGTACTTC
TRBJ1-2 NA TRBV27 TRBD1 CASRADRGVDGYTF TGTGCCAGCAGGGCAGACAGGGGGGTAGATGGCTACACCTTC
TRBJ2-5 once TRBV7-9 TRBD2 CASSLLSSGEETQYF TGTGCCAGCAGCTTATTATCTAGCGGAGAAGAGACCCAGTACTTC
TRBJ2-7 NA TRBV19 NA CASSTGDAAREQYF TGTGCCAGTAGTACAGGGGACGCTGCTCGGGAGCAGTACTTC
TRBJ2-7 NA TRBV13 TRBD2 CASSRVVAGTRGHEQYF TGTGCCAGCAGCCGGGTAGTAGCGGGAACCCGAGGCCACGAGCAGTACTTC
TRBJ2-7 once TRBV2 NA CASRADLRYEQYF TGTGCCAGCAGGGCGGATCTGCGCTACGAGCAGTACTTC
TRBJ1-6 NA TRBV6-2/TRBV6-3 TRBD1 CASSFGQGMNSPLHF TGTGCCAGCAGTTTCGGACAGGGGATGAATTCACCCCTCCACTTT
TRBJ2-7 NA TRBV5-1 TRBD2 CASSPPQAGVYEQYF TGCGCCAGCAGCCCCCCCCAAGCGGGAGTCTACGAGCAGTACTTC
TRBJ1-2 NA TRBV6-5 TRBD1 CASSYSGTAANYGYTF TGTGCCAGCAGTTACTCGGGGACAGCGGCTAACTATGGCTACACCTTC
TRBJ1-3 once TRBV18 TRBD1 CASSPYDRAGNTIYF TGTGCCAGCTCACCGTACGACAGGGCTGGAAACACCATATATTTT
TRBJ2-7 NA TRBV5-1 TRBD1 CASSLGQRQGIAEQYF TGCGCCAGCAGCTTGGGGCAGAGACAGGGAATTGCCGAGCAGTACTTC
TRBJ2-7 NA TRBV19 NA CASSRDIYYEQYF TGTGCCAGTAGTAGGGACATCTACTACGAGCAGTACTTC
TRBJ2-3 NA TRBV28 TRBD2 CASLNPTGISGRPADTQYF TGTGCCAGCTTGAATCCGACAGGGATTAGCGGGAGGCCCGCAGATACGCAGTATTTT
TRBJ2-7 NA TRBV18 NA CASSPEGWGEQYF TGTGCCAGCTCACCGGAGGGTTGGGGCGAGCAGTACTTC
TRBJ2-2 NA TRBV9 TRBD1 CASSVALRGHFGELFF TGTGCCAGCAGCGTAGCCCTCAGGGGGCATTTCGGGGAGCTGTTTTTT
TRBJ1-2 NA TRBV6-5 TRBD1 CASSRETGAGYGYTF TGTGCCAGCAGCCGAGAAACAGGGGCCGGCTATGGCTACACCTTC
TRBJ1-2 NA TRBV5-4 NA CASSLAAENYGYTF TGTGCCAGCAGCTTGGCCGCGGAAAACTATGGCTACACCTTC
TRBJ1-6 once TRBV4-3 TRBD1 CASSPTGGQYSPLHF TGCGCCAGCAGCCCCACCGGGGGACAGTACTCACCCCTCCACTTT
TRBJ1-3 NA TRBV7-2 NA CASSLARGEGNTIYF TGTGCCAGCAGCTTAGCGCGGGGAGAAGGAAACACCATATATTTT
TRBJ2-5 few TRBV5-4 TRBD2 CASSPVGLAGIQETQYF TGTGCCAGCAGCCCGGTAGGACTAGCGGGGATTCAAGAGACCCAGTACTTC
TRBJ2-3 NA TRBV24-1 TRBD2 CATSGSSGRIDTQYF TGTGCCACCAGTGGGTCTAGCGGGAGAATAGATACGCAGTATTTT
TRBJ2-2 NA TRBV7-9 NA CASSFRERNTGELFF TGTGCCAGCAGCTTTCGGGAGAGGAACACCGGGGAGCTGTTTTTT
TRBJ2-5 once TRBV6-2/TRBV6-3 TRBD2 CASSPGTSGGWETQYF TGTGCCAGCAGTCCAGGGACTAGCGGGGGATGGGAGACCCAGTACTTC
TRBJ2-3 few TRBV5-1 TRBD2 CASSHSGGSSTDTQYF TGCGCCAGCAGCCATAGCGGGGGGTCCTCCACAGATACGCAGTATTTT
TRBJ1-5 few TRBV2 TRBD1 CASSPGQGNQPQHF TGTGCCAGCAGCCCCGGACAGGGCAATCAGCCCCAGCATTTT
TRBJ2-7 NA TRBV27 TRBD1 CASSFGGGDRHLYEQYF TGTGCCAGCAGTTTTGGGGGTGGGGACAGGCACCTTTACGAGCAGTACTTC
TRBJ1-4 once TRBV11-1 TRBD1 CASSPTGQGGEKLFF TGTGCCAGCAGCCCGACGGGACAGGGGGGTGAAAAACTGTTTTTT
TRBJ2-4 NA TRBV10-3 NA CATSPGGHENIQYF TGTGCCACCTCCCCCGGGGGGCATGAAAACATTCAGTACTTC
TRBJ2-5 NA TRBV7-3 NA CASSLRGDPLQTQYF TGTGCCAGCAGCTTAAGGGGGGACCCTTTACAGACCCAGTACTTC
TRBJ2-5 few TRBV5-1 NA CASNWTPGARGETQYF TGCGCCAGCAACTGGACCCCAGGGGCGCGAGGAGAGACCCAGTACTTC
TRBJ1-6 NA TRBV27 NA CASSLYKGIVSPLHF TGTGCCAGCAGTTTATATAAGGGGATAGTGTCACCCCTCCACTTT
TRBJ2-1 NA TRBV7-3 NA CASSAGTGTYNEQFF TGTGCCAGCAGCGCCGGGACTGGCACATACAATGAGCAGTTCTTC
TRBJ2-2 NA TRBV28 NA CASSFGQIESGELFF TGTGCCAGCAGTTTTGGACAGATCGAATCCGGGGAGCTGTTTTTT
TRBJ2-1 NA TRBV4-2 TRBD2 CASTVTSGGVYNEQFF TGTGCCAGCACCGTCACAAGCGGGGGGGTCTACAATGAGCAGTTCTTC
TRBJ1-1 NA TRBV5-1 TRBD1 CASSFGTGTNTEAFF TGCGCCAGCAGCTTCGGGACAGGGACGAACACTGAAGCTTTCTTT
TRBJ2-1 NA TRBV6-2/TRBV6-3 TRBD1 CASSYSYGTGRYNEQFF TGTGCCAGCAGTTACTCGTATGGGACAGGCCGGTACAATGAGCAGTTCTTC
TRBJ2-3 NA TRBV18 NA CASSPLIGTDTQYF TGTGCCAGCTCACCACTGATCGGGACAGATACGCAGTATTTT
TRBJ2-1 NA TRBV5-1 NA CASSLGGSGSYNEQFF TGCGCCAGCAGCTTGGGTGGAAGCGGTTCTTACAATGAGCAGTTCTTC